The clone carrying this TCR beta chain was counted only a few times. Its specificity is unknown. The repertoire was sequenced with immunoSEQ multiplex PCR; TCRdb's copy has only in-frame clones and lacks some. In the table there are thousands of clones, 65% of which are singletons. CDR1 SGHNT and CDR2 YYREEE come from the germline V gene (reference sequence). The CDR3 extends over 16 amino acids. The V end was cut by 0 bases, the J end by 3 bases, with 15 bases between. The sample comes from a study of neoadjuvant nivolumab and ipilimumab in lung cancer. Regarding the study as a whole: Pathologic regression was not significantly tied to TCR clonality. Resected-tumor TCR richness correlated positively with pretherapy blood richness. TCR receptors were sequenced in few samples. Only two of four nivolumab-treated tumors gained richness and clonality by surgery.

Sequenced material: tumor tissue, taken after neoadjuvant nivolumab, alone or with ipilimumab, at or shortly before surgery. The chain links TRBV5-4 to TRBJ1-2, with D unclear. This TCR derives from an adult with non-small cell lung cancer. Written as DNA, the CDR3 is TGTGCCAGCAGCTTGGTTCTGACCCAGGTACACTATGGCTACACCTTC. It is translated as CASSLVLTQVHYGYTF.